Below are 32 T cell receptor beta chains sequenced from a single sample in a study of blood T cell repertoires in COVID-19 (dated by TCRdb to 2020 to 2021). Receptor libraries were prepared by the immunoSEQ multiplex PCR assay. TCRdb carries this immuneACCESS record with in-frame sequences only. Its versions omit some clonotypes, under half of them owing to an unresolved V gene in the studies checked, with the rest unexplained. The sample contains under 450,000 clones, approximately 93% of them found a single time. The ten biggest clones cover roughly 0.86% of the sample. Sequenced sample: PBMCs or T cells enriched from blood (not recorded which). Receptors originate from a woman aged 40 to 55 who had been exposed to COVID-19.

The rearrangement links TRBV9 to TRBJ2-1; TRBD2 is a possible D gene (7 bases). CDR3 length: 16 residues. The V and J ends lost 2 bases and 7 bases respectively, with 19 bases between them. Germline CDR1 and CDR2: SGDLS and YYNGEE. The CDR3 nucleotides read TGTGCCAGCAGCGTGGGGGCGGGAGTGGGTATTAATGAGCAGTTCTTC. Protein product: CASSVGAGVGINEQFF.

The chain carries TRBV4-1 and TRBJ1-3, with D uncertain. V dropped 0 bases and J dropped 0 bases, with 6 bases sitting between them. CDR1 is MGHRA and CDR2 is YSYEKL in the germline V gene. The CDR3 loop spans 15 amino acids. As DNA, the CDR3 is TGCGCCAGCAGCCAAGATTCCCGCTCTGGAAACACCATATATTTT. Translated, it gives CASSQDSRSGNTIYF.

The V call is TRBV18, the J call TRBJ1-4; 7 bases are shared with TRBD1. The CDR3 runs to 17 residues. The V gene's germline CDR1 is KGHSH and CDR2 LQKENI. Trimming took 6 bases from V and 0 from J; bases not matched to a gene: 10. Written as DNA, the CDR3 is TGTGCCAGCTCTCGGGACAGTGGAATTGCAACTAATGAAAAACTGTTTTTT. The encoded protein is CASSRDSGIATNEKLFF.

The rearrangement links TRBV2 to TRBJ1-5; TRBD1 agrees at 8 bases. Unmatched junction bases numbered 6, after V lost 4 bases and J lost 4 bases. CDR1 is SNHLY and CDR2 is FYNNEI in the germline V gene. CDR3 size: 15 residues. DNA of the CDR3: TGTGCCAGCAGTGTGGGGACAGGACCTAATCAGCCCCAGCATTTT. It specifies CASSVGTGPNQPQHF.

This chain connects TRBV15 to TRBJ1-2, with 7 bases aligning to TRBD1. This CDR3 spans 13 amino acids. The V gene's germline CDR1 is LNHNV and CDR2 YYDKDF (reference sequence). J lost 8 bases, V lost 3 bases, and 6 bases had no gene match. CDR3 bases: TGTGCCACCAGCAGTCCCAGGGGGGACGGCTACACCTTC. Encoded protein: CATSSPRGDGYTF.

This chain connects TRBV11-2 to TRBJ2-7; 8 bases map to TRBD1. J gave up 2 bases and V 4 bases, and 7 bases lay outside the gene matches. Germline V gives CDR1 SGHAT, CDR2 FQNNGV. The CDR3 is made up of 15 amino acids. The CDR3 DNA reads TGTGCCAGCAGCTCAGTCGGACAGGGACCCTACGAGCAGTACTTC. Translating gives CASSSVGQGPYEQYF.

V is TRBV3-1 (or the pseudogene TRBV3-2) and J is TRBJ2-3; 8 nucleotides agree with TRBD2. The germline V gene encodes CDR1 LGHDT and CDR2 YNNKEL (reference sequence). Trimming took 1 base from V and 5 from J; bases not matched to a gene: 17. The CDR3 contains 19 residues. CDR3 amino acids: CASSQARMGGGIEIDTQYF. The CDR3 DNA follows: TGTGCCAGCAGCCAAGCCCGGATGGGCGGGGGGATTGAAATAGATACGCAGTATTTT.

CDR3 sequence reads: CASSLQPRGAQYF. The CDR3, as DNA: TGTGCCAGCAGCTTACAGCCTCGGGGGGCCCAGTACTTC. The rearrangement uses TRBV5-6 and TRBJ2-5, with 7 bases identical to TRBD2. CDR3 size: 13 residues. The germline V gene encodes CDR1 SGHDT and CDR2 YYEEEE. The V gene end was trimmed by 2 bases and the J gene end by 9 bases; junction bases not matched to a gene: 7.

The CDR3 nucleotides are TGTGCCAGCAGCTTGACAAAGATACCACAGGGGCACACCATATATTTT. Translation: CASSLTKIPQGHTIYF. This chain joins TRBV11-2 and TRBJ1-3, with 7 bases identical to TRBD1. V shed 3 bases and J 8 bases; nucleotides not matched to a gene: 13. CDR1 is SGHAT, CDR2 FQNNGV, per germline. The CDR3 extends over 16 amino acids.

As to this clone: Other DNA sequences of this sample code for an identical CDR3. The CDR3 DNA is TGTGCCACCAGCAGAGATCCTGGAGGGAATTCACCCCTCCACTTT. This gives the protein CATSRDPGGNSPLHF. The V and J genes are TRBV15 and TRBJ1-6; D unresolved. The CDR3 runs to 15 residues. Germline CDR1 LNHNV, CDR2 YYDKDF (reference sequence). Trimming took 0 bases from V and 7 from J, leaving 10 bases between them.

V is TRBV5-6 and J is TRBJ1-1, with D maybe TRBD1 (5 bases). There are 15 residues in the CDR3. V gave up 0 bases and J gave up 0 bases, with 9 bases separating them. From germline, CDR1 is SGHDT and CDR2 YYEEEE. In DNA, the CDR3 is TGTGCCAGCAGCTTGGGGTACAGGCTGAACACTGAAGCTTTCTTT. This translates into CASSLGYRLNTEAFF.

The rearrangement links TRBV2 to TRBJ1-2, with 8 bases lining up with TRBD1. V shed 6 bases, J shed 3 bases, and the junction held 9 bases outside the gene matches. Germline V gene lookup returns CDR1 SNHLY and CDR2 FYNNEI. This CDR3 is built from 15 residues. The CDR3: CASSQGAAPYYGYTF. CDR3 DNA sequence: TGTGCCAGCAGCCAGGGGGCGGCCCCCTACTATGGCTACACCTTC.

The CDR3 sequence: CASRQTANTEAFF. The CDR3 DNA follows: TGTGCCAGCAGACAGACAGCGAACACTGAAGCTTTCTTT. The chain recombines TRBV7-3 with TRBJ1-1; D may be TRBD1 (5 bases). Trimming left V 6 bases short and J 1 base short, with 9 bases between. Per germline, CDR1 SGHTA and CDR2 FQGTGA. The CDR3 runs 13 residues. Looking up the rest from reference TRBV7-3 and TRBJ1-1 gives the full variable domain: GAGVSQTPSNKVTEKGKYVELRCDPISGHTALYWYRQSLGQGPEFLIYFQGTGAADDSGLPNDRFFAVRPEGSVSTLKIQRTERGDSAVYLCASRQTANTEAFFGQGTRLTVV.

A word on this clone: This sample includes further DNA sequences coding for the same CDR3. The chain links TRBV5-4 to TRBJ1-2; 9 bases align to TRBD1. Trimming took 4 bases from V and 4 from J; bases not matched to a gene: 5. The CDR3 contains 14 residues. From germline, CDR1 is SGHNT and CDR2 YYREEE (reference sequence). This chain's CDR3 is CASSPTGGGYGYTF. DNA for the CDR3: TGTGCCAGCAGCCCGACAGGGGGTGGCTATGGCTACACCTTC.

This chain connects TRBV6-5 to TRBJ1-5; the D gene is possibly TRBD1 (6 bases). Between the trimmed V and J ends, which lost 6 bases and 5 bases, there was a span of 17 bases. The V gene's germline CDR1 is MNHEY and CDR2 SVGAGI. The CDR3 extends over 15 amino acids. The chain's CDR3 is CASSLNGQGYQPQHF. CDR3 bases: TGTGCCAGCAGCTTAAATGGGCAGGGGTATCAGCCCCAGCATTTT.

The chain joins TRBV20-1 to TRBJ2-3, with a possible D match to TRBD2 (5 bases). The germline CDR1 and CDR2 sequences are DFQATT and SNEGSKA (reference sequence). Trimming removed 3 bases from V and 0 bases from J, with 13 bases in between. CDR3 size: 15 residues. DNA for the CDR3: TGCAGTGCTAGTACCGGACTCCCTAGCACAGATACGCAGTATTTT. It codes for CSASTGLPSTDTQYF.

This clone appeared a few times. This chain connects TRBV5-8 to TRBJ2-2; 7 bases fit TRBD2. The junction had 4 bases not matched to a gene; V was cut back by 1 base and J by 1 base. Germline values: CDR1 SGHTS, CDR2 YDEGEE. The CDR3 is 16 amino acids. CDR3 bases: TGTGCCAGCAGCTTGCTTGGCGGGGGGAACACCGGGGAGCTGTTTTTT. Amino acids: CASSLLGGGNTGELFF.

The rearrangement uses TRBV29-1 and TRBJ2-3; D uncertain. Trimming cost V 5 bases and J 4 bases, with 10 bases left between them. This CDR3 spans 12 amino acids. Germline CDR1 reads SQVTM; CDR2 reads ANQGSEA. CDR3 amino acids: CSVLVGSDTQYF. Here the CDR3 DNA reads TGCAGCGTTTTAGTCGGGTCAGATACGCAGTATTTT.

The V gene is TRBV7-3, the J gene TRBJ1-1; D unclear. The V gene lost 6 bases and the J gene lost 1 base, with 9 bases spanning the gap. Germline CDR1 is SGHTA and CDR2 is FQGTGA. This CDR3 contains 13 residues. This chain's CDR3 is CASSSGWNTEAFF. CDR3 DNA sequence: TGTGCCAGCAGTTCCGGGTGGAACACTGAAGCTTTCTTT.

This rearrangement joins TRBV7-6 to TRBJ2-6, with TRBD2 identical over 7 bases. Trimming removed 1 base from V and 0 bases from J; junction bases left unmatched: 0. The CDR3 has 16 amino acids. Germline V CDR1 and CDR2: SGHVS, FNYEAQ. The CDR3 nucleotides read TGTGCCAGCAGCTTAGGGGGGGGCTCTGGGGCCAACGTCCTGACTTTC. It encodes CASSLGGGSGANVLTF.

In this sample, this clone turned up once. This chain connects TRBV10-2 to TRBJ2-1; 11 positions agree with TRBD2. Trimming at V came to 3 bases and at J to 7 bases, leaving 8 bases not matched to a gene. The CDR3 sequence is 16 residues long. Germline V lookup: CDR1 WSHSY, CDR2 SAAADI. CDR3 in DNA: TGCGCCAGCAGTGATTCTAGAACTAGCGGGAGTAATGAGCAGTTCTTC. It encodes CASSDSRTSGSNEQFF.

J is TRBJ2-3 and V is TRBV24-1, with 10 positions matching TRBD1. Germline CDR1 and CDR2: KGHDR and SFDVKD. This CDR3 spans 14 amino acids. The trim removed 9 bases at V and 3 bases at J, leaving 5 bases unmatched. In DNA form, the CDR3 reads TGTGCCACCGGGACAGGGGAAGGGACAGATACGCAGTATTTT. Translated: CATGTGEGTDTQYF.

Concerning this clone itself: The junction departs from the called germline gene at one end, perhaps through a read error. V is TRBV7-7 and J is TRBJ1-1, with unresolved D. The CDR3 spans 13 residues. Looked up from germline, CDR1 is SSHAT and CDR2 is FNYEAQ (reference sequence). CDR3 amino acids: CASSLRRNTEAFF. CDR3 sequence (DNA): TGTGCTAGCAGCTTGAGGCGCAACACTGAAGCTTTCTTT.

The genes are TRBV7-2 and TRBJ1-2, with a tentative D call TRBD1 (5 bases). The V gene lost 1 base and the J gene lost 0 bases, with 18 bases spanning the gap. CDR1 SGHTA and CDR2 FQGNSA come from the germline V gene. The CDR3 has 18 amino acids. For the CDR3, the DNA is TGTGCCAGCAGCTTAGGTAGGGCACAGGATGAAGCTAACTATGGCTACACCTTC. Its translation is CASSLGRAQDEANYGYTF. Together with reference TRBV7-2 and TRBJ1-2, the CDR3 gives the full variable domain: GAGVSQSPSNKVTEKGKDVELRCDPISGHTALYWYRQSLGQGLEFLIYFQGNSAPDKSGLPSDRFSAERTGGSVSTLTIQRTQQEDSAVYLCASSLGRAQDEANYGYTFGSGTRLTVV.

This clone was seen once. The genes are TRBV10-1 and TRBJ2-4; no clear D gene. Deletions cut 4 bases from V and 4 bases from J, with 14 bases between. Germline CDR1 reads WNHNN; CDR2 reads SYGVQD (reference sequence). The CDR3 loop spans 15 amino acids. Here the CDR3 reads CASSGWWWRKNIQYF. For the CDR3, the DNA is TGCGCCAGCAGTGGGTGGTGGTGGCGGAAAAACATTCAGTACTTC.

CDR3 residues: CATSDLLEPQHF. DNA of the CDR3: TGTGCCACCAGTGATTTGCTCGAGCCCCAGCATTTT. The J gene is TRBJ1-5, the V gene TRBV24-1, with D unclear. Trimming took off 0 bases at V and 8 bases at J, with 4 bases between the two ends. The CDR3 runs to 12 residues. CDR1 KGHDR and CDR2 SFDVKD come from the germline V gene.

The gene calls are TRBV18 and TRBJ1-3; the match to TRBD1 covers 7 bases. The ends lost 3 bases at V and 4 bases at J; junction bases unmatched: 3. The CDR3 consists of 14 residues. The germline V gene encodes CDR1 KGHSH and CDR2 LQKENI. In DNA, the CDR3 is TGTGCCAGCTCACCCCAGGGGGTAGGAAACACCATATATTTT. Protein: CASSPQGVGNTIYF.

The rearrangement uses TRBV6-2 or TRBV6-3 and TRBJ2-2; TRBD2 matches 7 bases. Trimming at V came to 1 base and at J to 2 bases, leaving 1 base not matched to a gene. The CDR3 runs to 15 residues. Germline assignment: CDR1 MNHEY and CDR2 SVGEGT. CDR3 in amino acids: CASSYWEGNTGELFF. The DNA for the CDR3 is TGTGCCAGCAGTTACTGGGAGGGTAACACCGGGGAGCTGTTTTTT.

The rearrangement joins TRBV5-4 to TRBJ1-5, with 10 bases matching TRBD1. The V gene end was trimmed by 4 bases and the J gene end by 5 bases; junction bases not matched to a gene: 3. In germline, CDR1 is SGHNT, CDR2 YYREEE (reference sequence). CDR3 length equals 14 residues. The CDR3 is CASSLGTGDQPQHF. The CDR3 DNA sequence: TGTGCCAGCAGCCTAGGGACAGGGGATCAGCCCCAGCATTTT.

The chain carries TRBV5-1 and TRBJ2-3; D is perhaps TRBD2 (6 bases). Germline values: CDR1 SGHRS, CDR2 YFSETQ. This CDR3 region has 15 residues. V gave up 0 bases and J gave up 4 bases, with 12 bases separating them. CDR3 bases: TGCGCCAGCAGCTTGGGTGCGGGGCCCCCAGATACGCAGTATTTT. Protein: CASSLGAGPPDTQYF.

This chain links TRBV18 with TRBJ2-1; 10 bases are a match to TRBD2. The germline V gene has CDR1 KGHSH and CDR2 LQKENI. With V trimmed by 0 bases and J by 9 bases, 11 bases remained unmatched. The CDR3 has 17 residues. DNA for the CDR3: TGTGCCAGCTCACCACCGGGTCTAGCGGGAGTAGGTGGTGAGCAGTTCTTC. Its protein product is CASSPPGLAGVGGEQFF.

This chain connects TRBV5-4 to TRBJ1-1; TRBD1 is a possible D gene (6 bases). Trimming removed 4 bases from V and 0 bases from J, with 13 bases in between. The germline CDR1 and CDR2 sequences are SGHNT and YYREEE (reference sequence). The CDR3 covers 15 residues. The CDR3 here is CASSKVGTLNTEAFF. The DNA for the CDR3 is TGTGCCAGCAGCAAAGTGGGGACATTGAACACTGAAGCTTTCTTT.